This record concerns one T cell receptor (beta chain) sequence. Its matching antigen is unknown. The sample comes from a study of cytomegalovirus exposure and HLA in healthy donors. General study findings and limits: Rarity characterized most TCR sequences, yet some public TCRs appeared in many donors. One later analysis, an examination of the 120 or so validation repertoires, found that first-cohort TCR clusters tended to co-occur in them. Both high specificity and high sensitivity reportedly marked the classifier's diagnosis of cytomegalovirus status. Associated with cytomegalovirus, according to the listing, were some 180 TCR beta chains.

Produced via immunoSEQ multiplex PCR; TCRdb's table is partial and in-frame only. In the table there are 150,000 to 200,000 clones, about 84% of which are singletons. Deletions cut 4 bases from V and 2 bases from J, with 10 bases between. Per germline, CDR1 MDHEN and CDR2 SYDVKM. CDR3 length: 14 residues. Sequenced: PBMCs. This sequence joins TRBV28 and TRBJ2-3; possible D gene TRBD1, 5 bases. This receptor was obtained from a woman aged 18 to 35 in good health and CMV-seronegative. CDR3 in amino acids: CASSWGLNTDTQYF. CDR3 DNA: TGTGCCAGCAGTTGGGGCCTTAACACAGATACGCAGTATTTT.